A selection of T cell receptor beta chains follows, all from one sample in a study of T cells in narcolepsy. Here immunoSEQ multiplex PCR was the method, and the copy in TCRdb shows in-frame clones only, minus some. The table records 30,000 to 40,000 clones, approximately 85% of them present only once. Sequencing used CD45RA- memory CD4+ T cells from PBMCs. Receptor source: a human donor with narcolepsy. Both conserved end residues are part of each CDR3. The order of the fields is CDR3 length, J gene, V gene, D gene, clone size, CDR3 DNA, CDR3 protein. The D gene is left open where the match is weak. Not every row has a clone size; where given, it reads once, few, many or a size class.

>12|TRBJ1-3|TRBV27|-|-
TGTGCCAGCAAAAGCTCTGGAAACACCATATATTTT
CASKSSGNTIYF
>13|TRBJ2-4|TRBV2|TRBD2|few
TGTGCCAGCAGTGAAGATGGGACTAGATTGGAGTACTTC
CASSEDGTRLEYF
>15|TRBJ1-1|TRBV6-1|-|few
TGTGCCAGCAGTTTCCCAGGGGCTGGGAACACTGAAGCTTTCTTT
CASSFPGAGNTEAFF
>17|TRBJ2-3|TRBV14|-|-
TGTGCCAGCAGCCAAGATATCGGGGGTTCGTGGACAGATACGCAGTATTTT
CASSQDIGGSWTDTQYF
>19|TRBJ2-4|TRBV4-3|-|-
TGCGCCAGCAGCCAAGAGGGGTCCGGAGACCCCGTAGCCAAAAACATTCAGTACTTC
CASSQEGSGDPVAKNIQYF
>16|TRBJ2-3|TRBV28|-|-
TGTGCCAGCAGTTTCCTACAAGCTAAGGGCACAGATACGCAGTATTTT
CASSFLQAKGTDTQYF
>20|TRBJ1-5|TRBV19|-|-
TGTGCCAGTACCTCCCGGTGGGACAAAGGATATGCTAATAGCAATCAGCCCCAGCATTTT
CASTSRWDKGYANSNQPQHF
>14|TRBJ2-5|TRBV6-5|-|-
TGTGCCAGCAGTATCCATACAGGGAGGGAGACCCAGTACTTC
CASSIHTGRETQYF
>15|TRBJ2-2|TRBV18|-|-
TGTGCCACTCGCACAACTAGCCCGAACACCGGGGAGCTGTTTTTT
CATRTTSPNTGELFF
>12|TRBJ2-7|TRBV18|-|-
TGTGCCAGCTCACTGGGGTCCTACGAGCAGTACTTC
CASSLGSYEQYF
>15|TRBJ2-1|TRBV7-3|TRBD2|-
TGTGCCAGCAGCCCCAGACTAGCGGGAGCCAATGAGCAGTTCTTC
CASSPRLAGANEQFF
>12|TRBJ2-7|TRBV29-1|-|-
TGCAGCGGGCGGACATTATCCTACGAGCAGTACTTC
CSGRTLSYEQYF
>16|TRBJ1-5|TRBV5-5|TRBD1|-
TGTGCCAGCAGCTTGGACAGGGGGCTCACGAGTCAGCCCCAGCATTTT
CASSLDRGLTSQPQHF
>14|TRBJ2-4|TRBV19|-|-
TGTGCCAGTATCCCGACAGGAGCCAAAAACATTCAGTACTTC
CASIPTGAKNIQYF
>15|TRBJ1-1|TRBV7-8|TRBD1|-
TGTGCCAGCAGCCCGGGGGGGACAGTGAACACTGAAGCTTTCTTT
CASSPGGTVNTEAFF
>16|TRBJ2-3|TRBV15|-|-
TGTGCCACCAGCAGGGGGAACAGGTTAAGCACAGATACGCAGTATTTT
CATSRGNRLSTDTQYF
>15|TRBJ2-1|TRBV7-3|TRBD2|-
TGTGCCAGCAGCCCGACTAGCGGGATGTTAGATGAGCAGTTCTTC
CASSPTSGMLDEQFF
>15|TRBJ2-2|TRBV19|TRBD1|-
TGTGCCAGTAGTTACGGGACAGCCAACACCGGGGAGCTGTTTTTT
CASSYGTANTGELFF
>13|TRBJ2-4|TRBV12-5|TRBD1|-
TGTGCTAGTGGTTTAGATAACCGGGACAGGGTACACTTC
CASGLDNRDRVHF
>13|TRBJ1-2|TRBV6-5|-|-
TGTGCCAGCAGTGAAGGAGGGTCCCATGGCTACACCTTC
CASSEGGSHGYTF
>13|TRBJ1-5|TRBV6-1|-|-
TGTGCCAGCAGTGGGGTAAGGGGTCAGCCCCAGCATTTT
CASSGVRGQPQHF
>15|TRBJ1-2|TRBV5-6|-|once
TGTGCCAGCAGCTTGGCGGGGGCAGGGGACTATGGCTACACCTTC
CASSLAGAGDYGYTF
>13|TRBJ2-7|TRBV30|TRBD1|-
TGTGCCTGGGGAGGGACAGGGGGCACCGTCCAGTACTTC
CAWGGTGGTVQYF
>18|TRBJ1-1|TRBV5-1|TRBD1|-
TGCGCCAGCAGCTCGGGGCCAACGACAGGGAATCGAAACACTGAAGCTTTCTTT
CASSSGPTTGNRNTEAFF
>14|TRBJ2-4|TRBV11-2|-|-
TGTGCCAGCAGTTCTCAGGGTAGCAAAAACATTCAGTACTTC
CASSSQGSKNIQYF
>13|TRBJ1-6|TRBV2|-|-
TGTGCCAGCAGTCGGGGCGAGAATTCACCCCTCCACTTT
CASSRGENSPLHF
>14|TRBJ1-2|TRBV30|-|-
TGTGCCTGGAGTACCGGGACACCTTATTATGGCTACACCTTC
CAWSTGTPYYGYTF
>16|TRBJ2-3|TRBV6-1|TRBD2|-
TGTGCCAGCAGTGAACTAGCGGGAGCGTTTGCAGATACGCAGTATTTT
CASSELAGAFADTQYF
>13|TRBJ1-1|TRBV2|TRBD1|-
TGTGCCAGCAGTCCACAACAGGGGACTGAAGCTTTCTTT
CASSPQQGTEAFF
>15|TRBJ1-6|TRBV6-1|-|few
TGTGCCAGCAGTGAAACACAGGGTAGTAATTCACCCCTCCACTTT
CASSETQGSNSPLHF
>16|TRBJ1-1|TRBV7-9|-|once
TGTGCCAGCAGCCCGTCTCGGAGGGAAACGAACACTGAAGCTTTCTTT
CASSPSRRETNTEAFF
>14|TRBJ1-6|TRBV10-3|-|-
TGTGCCATCAGTGGACAGCAAAATAATTCACCCCTCCACTTT
CAISGQQNNSPLHF
>15|TRBJ2-2|TRBV7-3|-|-
TGTGCCAGCAGCGGCGACAGCGCGAACACCGGGGAGCTGTTTTTT
CASSGDSANTGELFF
>14|TRBJ2-3|TRBV5-4|-|-
TGTGCCAGCAGCGGCCGGGCTCGCACAGATACGCAGTATTTT
CASSGRARTDTQYF
>16|TRBJ1-6|TRBV30|-|once
TGTGCCTGGAGCTACACAGGGTTTTCCTATAATTCACCCCTCCACTTT
CAWSYTGFSYNSPLHF
>17|TRBJ2-3|TRBV5-1|TRBD2|-
TGCGCCAGCAGCTTGGTTATGGCGACTAGCTTAACAGATACGCGGTATTTT
CASSLVMATSLTDTRYF